This TCR beta chain appears in the sequencing data of a study of blood T cells in healthy people across ages. As concerns this clonotype: Its antigen is undetermined.

A minimum of 5 micrograms of total RNA was extracted per sample. Through a sample-barcoded 5' primer and a J-beta primer mix, a second PCR was run for about 6 to 11 cycles. TCRdb re-derived calls from the 5' RACE reads in MiXCR, one entry per CDR3 protein. The sample has roughly 1,300,000 distinct CDR3 sequences, roughly 64% seen once. Study-wide points: Donor CMV status, an unknown factor, possibly confounded changes in expanded clonotypes.

The source is a man aged 18 to 29 in good health. Input material: blood.

CDR3 amino acids: CSVEGPGNTIYF. The CDR3, as DNA: TGCAGCGTTGAAGGGCCTGGAAACACCATATATTTT. J is TRBJ1-3 and V is TRBV29-1; D ambiguous. The V end lost 1 base, the J end lost 2 bases, and 3 bases lay between the germline ends. CDR3 length equals 12 residues. Germline loops: CDR1 SQVTM, CDR2 ANQGSEA.